This T cell receptor beta chain was recorded in a study of T-cell reconstitution after alpha-beta-depleted transplantation in children (dated by TCRdb to the mid-2010s). In terms of the full investigation: Using TCR repertoire profiling, the study followed T-cell immune reconstitution in a quantitative way in children after TCRalphabeta/CD19-depleted allogeneic hematopoietic cell transplantation.

This clonotype was observed a few times. There is no known antigen for this receptor. Within one base of it there is no much larger clone, and no base qualities were kept. Library construction relied on PCR. This sample was sequenced with an Illumina HiSeq 2500. TCR libraries were prepared with molecular barcoding, using unique molecular identifiers to normalize TCRbeta repertoire quantification. In TCRdb, the public reads were trimmed at Q25 with fastp and aligned with MiXCR, with productive beta chains retained. Under each unique CDR3 protein, matching rows form one entry showing the most common genes and DNA. Within this sample are about 600,000 distinct CDR3 sequences, with about 10% of them counted one time only. About 4.3% of the sample goes to the ten largest clones. The receptor's source is a human donor who donated a stem cell graft to a child with acute myeloid leukemia. The sample in question was PBMCs from the stem cell graft donor, obtained from the stem cell graft.

The CDR3 region reads CASSPSGTGFSYEQYF. The sequenced DNA: TGTGCCAGCTCACCCTCCGGGACAGGGTTTTCCTACGAGCAGTACTTC. Here the chain combines TRBV18 and TRBJ2-7, and 9 junctional nucleotides match TRBD1. Spanning cysteine to phenylalanine, the CDR3 consists of 16 amino acids. The sequence is cut down to CDR3 DNA, 48 bases in frame from base 1. V is pruned by 3 bases and J by 1 base, leaving 7 bases of the junction without a gene match. The germline V gene gives CDR1 as KGHSH and CDR2 as LQKENI.